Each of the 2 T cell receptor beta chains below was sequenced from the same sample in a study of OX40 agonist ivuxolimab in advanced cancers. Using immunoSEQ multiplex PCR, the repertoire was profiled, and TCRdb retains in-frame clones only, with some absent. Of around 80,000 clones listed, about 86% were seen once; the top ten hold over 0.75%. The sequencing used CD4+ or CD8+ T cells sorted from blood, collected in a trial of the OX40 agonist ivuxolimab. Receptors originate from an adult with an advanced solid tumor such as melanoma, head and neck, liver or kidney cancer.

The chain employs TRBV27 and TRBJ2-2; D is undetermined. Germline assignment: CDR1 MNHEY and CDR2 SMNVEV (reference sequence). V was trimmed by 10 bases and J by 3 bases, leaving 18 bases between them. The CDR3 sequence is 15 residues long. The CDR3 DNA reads TGTGCCACCTTACCGACGGCCGCCCACACCGGGGAGCTGTTTTTT. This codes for CATLPTAAHTGELFF.

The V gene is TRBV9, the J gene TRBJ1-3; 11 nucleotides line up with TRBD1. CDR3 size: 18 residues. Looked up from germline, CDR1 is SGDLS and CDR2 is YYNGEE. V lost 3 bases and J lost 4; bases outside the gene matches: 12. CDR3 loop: CASSGWGTGGKKGNTIYF. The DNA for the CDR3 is TGTGCCAGCAGCGGATGGGGGACAGGGGGAAAAAAGGGAAACACCATATATTTT.